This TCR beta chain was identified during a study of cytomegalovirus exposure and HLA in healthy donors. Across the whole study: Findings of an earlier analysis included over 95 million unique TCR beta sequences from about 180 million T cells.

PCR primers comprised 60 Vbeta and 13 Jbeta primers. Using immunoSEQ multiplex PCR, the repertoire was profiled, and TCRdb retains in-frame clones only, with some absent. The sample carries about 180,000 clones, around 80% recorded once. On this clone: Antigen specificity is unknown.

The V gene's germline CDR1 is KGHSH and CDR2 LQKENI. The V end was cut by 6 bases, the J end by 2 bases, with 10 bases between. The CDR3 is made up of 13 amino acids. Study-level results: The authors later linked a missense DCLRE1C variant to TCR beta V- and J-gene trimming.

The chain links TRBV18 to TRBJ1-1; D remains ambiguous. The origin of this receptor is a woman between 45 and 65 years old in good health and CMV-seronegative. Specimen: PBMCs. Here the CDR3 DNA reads TGTGCCAGCTCCGCCGACACAAACACTGAAGCTTTCTTT. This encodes CASSADTNTEAFF.